Listed below are T cell receptor beta chains from one sample, sequenced in a study of CD8 T cells in Susac syndrome. TCRdb re-called the immunoSEQ multiplex PCR reads through MiXCR, storing one row per CDR3 protein. This table has approximately 180,000 distinct CDR3 sequences, roughly 94% appearing once. Sequenced: CD4+ T cells from PBMCs. These receptors were collected from a human donor with Susac syndrome. Each CDR3 is given with its conserved first and last residue. The order of the fields is J gene, V gene, D gene, CDR3 protein. A D gene is named only where the DNA matches it firmly.

>TRBJ1-2|TRBV29-1|NA
CSVGGLTPGGYTF
>TRBJ2-1|TRBV29-1|NA
CSVSRGGEQFF
>TRBJ1-2|TRBV6-6|NA
CASSYLDYGYTF
>TRBJ1-3|TRBV11-2|NA
CASSLQDTYAGNTIYF
>TRBJ1-1|TRBV5-1|TRBD1
CASSFTGGRITEAFF
>TRBJ2-3|TRBV11-3|TRBD2
CASSLGTSGGDLDTQYF
>TRBJ2-2|TRBV20-1|TRBD2
CSAPRLADTGELFF
>TRBJ1-1|TRBV19|TRBD1
CASNRGQPNTEAFF
>TRBJ1-5|TRBV30|NA
CAWRGGGLGQPQHF
>TRBJ1-2|TRBV7-2|NA
CASSLAAGQGYGYTF
>TRBJ2-1|TRBV20-1|TRBD2
CSAETSGGAYEQFF
>TRBJ1-5|TRBV3-1|NA
CASSQGTNSNQPQHF
>TRBJ2-7|TRBV19|NA
CASKPSIEMGSGLQYF
>TRBJ2-7|TRBV27|NA
CASRQGRFYEQYF
>TRBJ1-2|TRBV2|TRBD1
CASSVTGGNYGYTF
>TRBJ1-5|TRBV12-5|NA
CASGLEGQPQHF
>TRBJ1-2|TRBV5-6|TRBD1
CASSLFQGVSGYTF
>TRBJ2-3|TRBV7-2|NA
CASSLGRPHTDTQYF
>TRBJ2-7|TRBV20-1|NA
CSASYTGGKRSYEQYF
>TRBJ2-3|TRBV28|TRBD2
CASSSGLAGRTDTQYF
>TRBJ2-1|TRBV30|TRBD2
CAWNSLAGVNEQFF
>TRBJ2-7|TRBV5-1|TRBD2
CASSLPSSGVSYEQYF